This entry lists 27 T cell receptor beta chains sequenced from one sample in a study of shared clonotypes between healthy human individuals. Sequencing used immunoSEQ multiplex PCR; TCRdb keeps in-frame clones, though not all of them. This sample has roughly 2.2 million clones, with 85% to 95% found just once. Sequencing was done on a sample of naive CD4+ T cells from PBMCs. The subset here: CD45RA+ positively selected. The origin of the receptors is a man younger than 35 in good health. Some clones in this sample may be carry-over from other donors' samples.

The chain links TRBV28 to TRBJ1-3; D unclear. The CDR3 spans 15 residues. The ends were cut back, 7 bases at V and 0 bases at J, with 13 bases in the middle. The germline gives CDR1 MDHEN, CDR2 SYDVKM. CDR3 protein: CASTRGRTSGNTIYF. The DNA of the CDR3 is TGTGCCAGCACTCGAGGCAGAACCTCTGGAAACACCATATATTTT.

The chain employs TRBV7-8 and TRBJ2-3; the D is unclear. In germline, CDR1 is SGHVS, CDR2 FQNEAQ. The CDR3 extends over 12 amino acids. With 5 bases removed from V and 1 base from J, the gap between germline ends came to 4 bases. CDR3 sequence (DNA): TGTGCCAGCAGCGCAGGCACAGATACGCAGTATTTT. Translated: CASSAGTDTQYF. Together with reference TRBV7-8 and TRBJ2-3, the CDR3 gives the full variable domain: GAGVSQSPRYKVAKRGQDVALRCDPISGHVSLFWYQQALGQGPEFLTYFQNEAQLDKSGLPSDRFFAERPEGSVSTLKIQRTQQEDSAVYLCASSAGTDTQYFGPGTRLTVL.

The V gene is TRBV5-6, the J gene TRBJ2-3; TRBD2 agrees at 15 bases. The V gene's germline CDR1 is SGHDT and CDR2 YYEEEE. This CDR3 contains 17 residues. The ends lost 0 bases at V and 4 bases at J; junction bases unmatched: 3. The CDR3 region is CASSLAGLAGGADTQYF. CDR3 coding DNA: TGTGCCAGCAGCTTGGCCGGACTAGCGGGAGGGGCAGATACGCAGTATTTT.

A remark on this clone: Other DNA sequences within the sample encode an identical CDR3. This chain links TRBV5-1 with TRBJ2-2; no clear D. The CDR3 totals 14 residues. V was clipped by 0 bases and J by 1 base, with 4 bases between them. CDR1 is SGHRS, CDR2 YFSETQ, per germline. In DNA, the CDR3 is TGCGCCAGCAGCTTGGCGGGGAACACCGGGGAGCTGTTTTTT. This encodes CASSLAGNTGELFF.

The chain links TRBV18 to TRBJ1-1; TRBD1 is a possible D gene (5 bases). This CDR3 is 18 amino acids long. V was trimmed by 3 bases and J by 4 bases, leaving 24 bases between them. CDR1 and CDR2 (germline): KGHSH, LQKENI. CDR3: CASSPGLGTPNLGTEAFF. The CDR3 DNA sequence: TGTGCCAGCTCACCGGGCCTGGGGACCCCTAACTTGGGCACTGAAGCTTTCTTT.

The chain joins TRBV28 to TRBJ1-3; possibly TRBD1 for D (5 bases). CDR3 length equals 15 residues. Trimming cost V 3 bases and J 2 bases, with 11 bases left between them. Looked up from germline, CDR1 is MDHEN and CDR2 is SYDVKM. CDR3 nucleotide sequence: TGTGCCAGCAGTTTCGGGGGAGAGGCTGGAAACACCATATATTTT. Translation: CASSFGGEAGNTIYF.

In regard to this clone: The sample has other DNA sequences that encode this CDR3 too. CDR3 DNA sequence: TGTGCCAGCAGTGCCGGTGAGACCCAGTACTTC. This translates into CASSAGETQYF. The chain is built from TRBV2 and TRBJ2-5; no definite D call. The V end was cut by 4 bases, the J end by 5 bases, with 5 bases between. The germline V gene has CDR1 SNHLY and CDR2 FYNNEI. The CDR3 runs 11 residues.

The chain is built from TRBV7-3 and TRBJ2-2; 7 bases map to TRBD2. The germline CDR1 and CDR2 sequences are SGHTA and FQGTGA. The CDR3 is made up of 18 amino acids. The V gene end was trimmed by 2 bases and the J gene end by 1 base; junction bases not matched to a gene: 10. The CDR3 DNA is TGTGCCAGCAGCTTACTATCTGTGTCTAGCGGGAACACCGGGGAGCTGTTTTTT. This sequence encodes CASSLLSVSSGNTGELFF.

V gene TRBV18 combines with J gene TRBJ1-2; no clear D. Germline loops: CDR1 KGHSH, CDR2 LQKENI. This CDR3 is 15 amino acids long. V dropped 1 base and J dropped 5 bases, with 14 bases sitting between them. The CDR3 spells CASSPLAAGLYGYTF. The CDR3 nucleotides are TGTGCCAGCTCACCACTGGCGGCAGGTCTTTATGGCTACACCTTC. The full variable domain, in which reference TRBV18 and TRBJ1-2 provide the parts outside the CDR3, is NAGVMQNPRHLVRRRGQEARLRCSPMKGHSHVYWYRQLPEEGLKFMVYLQKENIIDESGMPKERFSAEFPKEGPSILRIQQVVRGDSAAYFCASSPLAAGLYGYTFGSGTRLTVV.

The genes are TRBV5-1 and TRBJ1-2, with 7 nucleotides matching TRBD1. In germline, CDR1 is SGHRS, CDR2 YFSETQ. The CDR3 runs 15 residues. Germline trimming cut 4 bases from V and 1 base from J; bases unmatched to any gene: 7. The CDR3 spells CASSGGTEYNYGYTF. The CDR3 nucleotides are TGCGCCAGCAGCGGCGGGACAGAGTATAACTATGGCTACACCTTC.

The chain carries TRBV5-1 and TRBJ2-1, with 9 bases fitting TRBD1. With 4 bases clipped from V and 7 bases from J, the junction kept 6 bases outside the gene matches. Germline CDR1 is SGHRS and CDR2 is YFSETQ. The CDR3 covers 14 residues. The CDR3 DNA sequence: TGCGCCAGCAGCGCCGGGACAGGGTCGAATGAGCAGTTCTTC. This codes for CASSAGTGSNEQFF. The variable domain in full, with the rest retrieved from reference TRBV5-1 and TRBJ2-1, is KAGVTQTPRYLIKTRGQQVTLSCSPISGHRSVSWYQQTPGQGLQFLFEYFSETQRNKGNFPGRFSGRQFSNSRSEMNVSTLELGDSALYLCASSAGTGSNEQFFGPGTRLTVL.

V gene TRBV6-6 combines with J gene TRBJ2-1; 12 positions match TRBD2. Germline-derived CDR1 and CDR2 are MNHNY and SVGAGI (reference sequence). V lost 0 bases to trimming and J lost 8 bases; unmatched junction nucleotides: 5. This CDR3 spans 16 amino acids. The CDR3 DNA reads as TGTGCCAGCAGTTACTCGCCTAGCGGGAGGGGCGATGAGCAGTTCTTC. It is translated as CASSYSPSGRGDEQFF.

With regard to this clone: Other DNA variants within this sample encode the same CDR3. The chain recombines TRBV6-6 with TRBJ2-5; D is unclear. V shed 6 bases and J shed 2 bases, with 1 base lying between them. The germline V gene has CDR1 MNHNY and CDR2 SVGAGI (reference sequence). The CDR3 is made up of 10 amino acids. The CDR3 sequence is CASRQETQYF. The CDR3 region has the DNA TGTGCCAGCAGGCAAGAGACCCAGTACTTC.

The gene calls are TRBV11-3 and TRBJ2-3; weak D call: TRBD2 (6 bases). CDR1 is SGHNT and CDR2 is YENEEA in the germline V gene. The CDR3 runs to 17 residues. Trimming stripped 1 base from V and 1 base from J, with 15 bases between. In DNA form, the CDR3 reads TGTGCCAGCAGCTTAGGCTCGACTAGTGAAGGCACAGATACGCAGTATTTT. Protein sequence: CASSLGSTSEGTDTQYF.

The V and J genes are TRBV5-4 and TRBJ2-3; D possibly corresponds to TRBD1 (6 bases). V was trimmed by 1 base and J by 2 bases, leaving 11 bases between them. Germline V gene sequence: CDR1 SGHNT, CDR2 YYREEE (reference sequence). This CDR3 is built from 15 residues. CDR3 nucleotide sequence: TGTGCCAGCAGCTTGACCGACAGGAACACAGATACGCAGTATTTT. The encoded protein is CASSLTDRNTDTQYF.

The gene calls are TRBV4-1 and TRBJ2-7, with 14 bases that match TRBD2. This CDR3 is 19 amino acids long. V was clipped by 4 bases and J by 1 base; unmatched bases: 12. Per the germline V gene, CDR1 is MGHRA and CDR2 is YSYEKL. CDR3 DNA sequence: TGCGCCAGCAGCCTCGAACCGGGACTAGCGGGAGCGGGGTCCTACGAGCAGTACTTC. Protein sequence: CASSLEPGLAGAGSYEQYF.

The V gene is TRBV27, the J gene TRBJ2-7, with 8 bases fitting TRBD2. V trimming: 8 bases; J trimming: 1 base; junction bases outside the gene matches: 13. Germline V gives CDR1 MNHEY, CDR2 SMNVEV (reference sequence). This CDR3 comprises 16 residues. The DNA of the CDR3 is TGTGCCAGCGGGAGACTAGCGCCAAGGGGTTCCTACGAGCAGTACTTC. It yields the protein CASGRLAPRGSYEQYF.

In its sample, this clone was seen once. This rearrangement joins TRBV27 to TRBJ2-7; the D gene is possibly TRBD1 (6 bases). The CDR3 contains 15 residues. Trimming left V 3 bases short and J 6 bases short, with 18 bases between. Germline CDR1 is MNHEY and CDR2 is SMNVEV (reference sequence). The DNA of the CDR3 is TGTGCCAGCAGTTTGAACTTAGGGGGAGCCTCCGAGCAGTACTTC. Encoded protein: CASSLNLGGASEQYF.

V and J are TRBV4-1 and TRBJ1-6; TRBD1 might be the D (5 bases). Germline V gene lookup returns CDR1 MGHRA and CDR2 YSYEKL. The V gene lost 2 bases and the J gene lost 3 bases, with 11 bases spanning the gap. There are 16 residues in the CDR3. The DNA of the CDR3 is TGCGCCAGCAGCCAATTCCCCCAGGGCTATAATTCACCCCTCCACTTT. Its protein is CASSQFPQGYNSPLHF.

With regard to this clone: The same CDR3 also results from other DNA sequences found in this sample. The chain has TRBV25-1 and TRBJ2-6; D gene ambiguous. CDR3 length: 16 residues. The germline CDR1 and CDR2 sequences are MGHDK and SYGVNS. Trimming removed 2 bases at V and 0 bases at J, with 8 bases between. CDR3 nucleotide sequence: TGTGCCAGCAGTGAAGGCCGGAGCTCTGGGGCCAACGTCCTGACTTTC. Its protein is CASSEGRSSGANVLTF.

The CDR3 here is CASSGLGGRRSYNEQFF. The CDR3 DNA sequence: TGTGCCAGCAGCGGCCTGGGCGGTCGTCGCTCCTACAATGAGCAGTTCTTC. The rearrangement links TRBV7-6 to TRBJ2-1; D ambiguous. This CDR3 is 17 amino acids long. Trimming shortened V by 5 bases and J by 0 bases, and 17 bases separated the two germline ends. CDR1 and CDR2 from the germline V gene are SGHVS and FNYEAQ.

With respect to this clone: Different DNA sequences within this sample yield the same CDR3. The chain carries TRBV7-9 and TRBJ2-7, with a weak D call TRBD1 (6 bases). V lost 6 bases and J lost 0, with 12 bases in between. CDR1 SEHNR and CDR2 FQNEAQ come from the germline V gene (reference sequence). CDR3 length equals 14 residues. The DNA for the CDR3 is TGTGCCAGCAGTCGCCGGGACAACTCCTACGAGCAGTACTTC. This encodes CASSRRDNSYEQYF.

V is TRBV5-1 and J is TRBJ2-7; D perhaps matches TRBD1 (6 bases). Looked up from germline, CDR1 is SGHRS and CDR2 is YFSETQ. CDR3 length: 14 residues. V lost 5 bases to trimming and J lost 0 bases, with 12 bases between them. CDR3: CASRLTGDSYEQYF. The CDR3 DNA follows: TGCGCCAGCAGACTGACAGGAGACTCCTACGAGCAGTACTTC. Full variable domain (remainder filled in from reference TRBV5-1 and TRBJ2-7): KAGVTQTPRYLIKTRGQQVTLSCSPISGHRSVSWYQQTPGQGLQFLFEYFSETQRNKGNFPGRFSGRQFSNSRSEMNVSTLELGDSALYLCASRLTGDSYEQYFGPGTRLTVT.

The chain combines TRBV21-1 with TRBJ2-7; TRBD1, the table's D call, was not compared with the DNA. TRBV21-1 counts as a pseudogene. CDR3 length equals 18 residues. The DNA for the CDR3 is TGTGCCAGCAGCAAAGCCTTCAAGGACAGGAAAGAACCCTACGAGCAGTACTTC. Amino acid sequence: CASSKAFKDRKEPYEQYF.

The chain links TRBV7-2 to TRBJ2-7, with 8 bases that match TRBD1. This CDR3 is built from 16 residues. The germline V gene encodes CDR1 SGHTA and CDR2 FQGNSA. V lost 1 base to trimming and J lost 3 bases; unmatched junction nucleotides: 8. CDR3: CASSLVVGGTGYEQYF. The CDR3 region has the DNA TGTGCCAGCAGCTTAGTAGTTGGCGGGACAGGCTACGAGCAGTACTTC.

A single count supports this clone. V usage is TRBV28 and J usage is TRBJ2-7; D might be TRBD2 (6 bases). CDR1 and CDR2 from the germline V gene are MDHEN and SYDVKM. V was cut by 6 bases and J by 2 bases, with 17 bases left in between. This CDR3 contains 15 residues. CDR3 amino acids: CASSSQRASTYEQYF. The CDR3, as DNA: TGTGCCAGCAGCTCTCAGCGGGCCTCCACCTACGAGCAGTACTTC.

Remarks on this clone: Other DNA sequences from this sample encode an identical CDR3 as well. The CDR3 nucleotides are TGTGCCAGCAGTGCGGACAGGGGCTATGGCTACACCTTC. Amino acids: CASSADRGYGYTF. The chain is built from TRBV6-1 and TRBJ1-2, with 9 bases lining up with TRBD1. V dropped 4 bases and J dropped 4; count of bases not matched to a gene: 1. The CDR3 contains 13 residues. Germline V gene lookup returns CDR1 MNHNS and CDR2 SASEGT.